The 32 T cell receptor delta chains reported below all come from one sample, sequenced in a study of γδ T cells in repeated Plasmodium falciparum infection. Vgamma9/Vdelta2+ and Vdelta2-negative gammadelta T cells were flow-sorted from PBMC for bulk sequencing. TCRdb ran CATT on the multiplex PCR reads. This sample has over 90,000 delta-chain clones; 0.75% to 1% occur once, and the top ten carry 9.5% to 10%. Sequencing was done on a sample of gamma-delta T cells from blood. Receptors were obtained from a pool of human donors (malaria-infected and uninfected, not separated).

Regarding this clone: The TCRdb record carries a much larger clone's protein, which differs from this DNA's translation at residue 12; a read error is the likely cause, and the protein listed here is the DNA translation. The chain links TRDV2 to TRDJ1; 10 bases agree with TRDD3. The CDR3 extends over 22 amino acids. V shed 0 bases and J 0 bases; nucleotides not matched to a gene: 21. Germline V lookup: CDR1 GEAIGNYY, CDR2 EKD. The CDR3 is CACDTGQYWGISSLRYTDKLIF. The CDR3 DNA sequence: TGTGCCTGTGACACCGGACAATACTGGGGGATCTCTTCCCTCCGATACACCGATAAACTCATCTTT.

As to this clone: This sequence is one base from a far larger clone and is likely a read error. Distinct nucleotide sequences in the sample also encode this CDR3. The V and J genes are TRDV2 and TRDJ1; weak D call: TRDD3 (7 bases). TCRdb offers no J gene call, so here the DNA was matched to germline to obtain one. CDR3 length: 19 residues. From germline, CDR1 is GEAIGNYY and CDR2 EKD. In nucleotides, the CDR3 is TGTGCTTGTGACCCCCTGGGGGGGGCCCCTTCCGAGGTGGACAGCAAACTCATCTTT. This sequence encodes CACDPLGGAPSEVDSKLIF.

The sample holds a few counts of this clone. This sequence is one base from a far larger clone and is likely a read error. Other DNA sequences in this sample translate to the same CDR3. DNA for the CDR3: TGTGCCTGTGACACTAGACTACTGGGGGATACCTTATCCGCGTACACCGATAAACTCATCTTT. It codes for CACDTRLLGDTLSAYTDKLIF. The chain uses TRDV2 and TRDJ1; TRDD3 matches at 12 bases. TCRdb lists no J gene, so it was determined here by aligning the DNA to germline. Germline V lookup: CDR1 GEAIGNYY, CDR2 EKD. This CDR3 comprises 21 residues. Trimming removed 1 base from V and 0 bases from J; junction bases left unmatched: 17.

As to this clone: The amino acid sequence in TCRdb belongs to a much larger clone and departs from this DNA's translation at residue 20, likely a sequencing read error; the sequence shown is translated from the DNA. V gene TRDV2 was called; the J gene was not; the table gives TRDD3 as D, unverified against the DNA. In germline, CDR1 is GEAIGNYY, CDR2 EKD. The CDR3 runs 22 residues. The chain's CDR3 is CACDTGQYWGIPSLRYTDKHIF. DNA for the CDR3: TGTGCCTGTGACACCGGACAATACTGGGGGATCCCTTCCCTCCGATACACCGATAAACACATCTTT.

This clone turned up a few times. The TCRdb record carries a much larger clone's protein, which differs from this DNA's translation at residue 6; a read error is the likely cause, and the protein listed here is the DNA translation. The DNA of the CDR3 is TGTGCCTGTGACACACCGGGGGATACGCGACGAGATAAACTCATCTTT. Its protein product is CACDTPGDTRRDKLIF. The rearrangement joins TRDV2 to TRDJ1, with 10 bases lining up with TRDD3. The J gene is absent in TCRdb and was assigned here via DNA matching to germline. V was pared by 1 base and J by 5 bases, with 9 bases of the junction left unmatched. Germline V gene lookup returns CDR1 GEAIGNYY and CDR2 EKD. The CDR3 spans 16 residues.

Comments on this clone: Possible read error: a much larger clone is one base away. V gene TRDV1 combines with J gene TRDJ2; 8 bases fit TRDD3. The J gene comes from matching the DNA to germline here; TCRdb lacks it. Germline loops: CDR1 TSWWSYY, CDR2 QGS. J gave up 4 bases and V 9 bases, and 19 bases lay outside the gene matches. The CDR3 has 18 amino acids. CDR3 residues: CALGPSGLGALPTAQLFF. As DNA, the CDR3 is TGTGCTCTAGGGCCCAGCGGACTGGGGGCGTTACCGACAGCACAACTCTTCTTT.

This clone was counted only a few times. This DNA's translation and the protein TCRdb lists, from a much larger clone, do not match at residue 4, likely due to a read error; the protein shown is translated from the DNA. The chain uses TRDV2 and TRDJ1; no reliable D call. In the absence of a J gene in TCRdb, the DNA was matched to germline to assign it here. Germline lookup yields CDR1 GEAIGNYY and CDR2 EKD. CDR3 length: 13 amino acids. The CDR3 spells CACNTGGTDKLIF. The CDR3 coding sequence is TGTGCCTGTAACACCGGAGGTACCGATAAACTCATCTTT.

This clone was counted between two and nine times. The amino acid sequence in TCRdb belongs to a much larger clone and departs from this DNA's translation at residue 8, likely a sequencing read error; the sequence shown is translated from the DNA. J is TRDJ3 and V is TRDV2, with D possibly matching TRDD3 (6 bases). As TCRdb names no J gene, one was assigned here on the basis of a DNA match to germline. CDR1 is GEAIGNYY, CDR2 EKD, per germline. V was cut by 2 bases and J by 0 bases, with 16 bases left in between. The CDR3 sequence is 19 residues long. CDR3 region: CACDSTGRYGSWDTRQMFF. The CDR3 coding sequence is TGTGCCTGTGACAGTACTGGGAGATACGGCTCCTGGGACACCCGACAGATGTTTTTC.

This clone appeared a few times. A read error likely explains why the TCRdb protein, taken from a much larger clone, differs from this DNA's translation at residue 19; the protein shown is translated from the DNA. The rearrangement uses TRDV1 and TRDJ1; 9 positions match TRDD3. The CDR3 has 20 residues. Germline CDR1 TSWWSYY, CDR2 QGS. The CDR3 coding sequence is TGTGCTCTTGGGGAAGGAGCGCCTTTACGTCCGGGGGATACAGTCGATAAACTCACCTTT. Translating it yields CALGEGAPLRPGDTVDKLTF.

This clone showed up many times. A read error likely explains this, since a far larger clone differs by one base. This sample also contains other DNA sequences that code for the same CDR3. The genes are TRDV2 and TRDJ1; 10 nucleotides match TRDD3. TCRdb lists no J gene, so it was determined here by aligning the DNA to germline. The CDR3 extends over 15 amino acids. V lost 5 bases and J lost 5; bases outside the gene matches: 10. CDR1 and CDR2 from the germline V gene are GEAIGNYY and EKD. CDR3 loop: CACVELGDREDKLIF. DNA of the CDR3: TGTGCCTGTGTCGAACTGGGGGATCGGGAAGATAAACTCATCTTT.

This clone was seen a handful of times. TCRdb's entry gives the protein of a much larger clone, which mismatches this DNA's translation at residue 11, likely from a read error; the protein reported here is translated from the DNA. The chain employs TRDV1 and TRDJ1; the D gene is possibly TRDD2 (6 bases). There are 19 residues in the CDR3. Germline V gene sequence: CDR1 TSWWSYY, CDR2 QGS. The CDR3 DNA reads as TGTGCTCTCGGGGAACCAAACTCTCACACTCCTTCCCCCACCGATAAACTCATCTTT. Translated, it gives CALGEPNSHTPSPTDKLIF.

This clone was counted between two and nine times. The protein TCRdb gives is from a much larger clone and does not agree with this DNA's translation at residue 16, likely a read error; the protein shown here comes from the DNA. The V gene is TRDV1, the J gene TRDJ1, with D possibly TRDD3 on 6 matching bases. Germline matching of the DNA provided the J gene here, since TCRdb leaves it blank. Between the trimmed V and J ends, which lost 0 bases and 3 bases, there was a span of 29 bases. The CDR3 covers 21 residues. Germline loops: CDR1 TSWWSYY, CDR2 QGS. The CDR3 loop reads CALGELVPLGSSSQCADKLIF. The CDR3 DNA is TGTGCTCTTGGGGAACTAGTACCTCTGGGGTCCTCCAGTCAATGCGCCGATAAACTCATCTTT.

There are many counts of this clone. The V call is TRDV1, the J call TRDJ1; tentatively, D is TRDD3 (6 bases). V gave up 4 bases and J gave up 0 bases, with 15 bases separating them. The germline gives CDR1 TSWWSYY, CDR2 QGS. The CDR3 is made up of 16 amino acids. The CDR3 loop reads CALGARVLGYTDKLIF. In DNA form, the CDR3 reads TGTGCTCTTGGGGCCCGCGTGCTGGGGTACACCGATAAACTCATCTTT.

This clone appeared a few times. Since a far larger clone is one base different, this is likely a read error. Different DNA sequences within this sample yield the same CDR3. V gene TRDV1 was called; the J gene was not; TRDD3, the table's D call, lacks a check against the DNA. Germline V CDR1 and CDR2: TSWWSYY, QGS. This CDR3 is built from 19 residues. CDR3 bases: TGTGCTCTTGGGGAACCGTCCCGCCCGTATTCATGGTACACCGATAAACTCATCTTC. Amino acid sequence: CALGEPSRPYSWYTDKLIF.

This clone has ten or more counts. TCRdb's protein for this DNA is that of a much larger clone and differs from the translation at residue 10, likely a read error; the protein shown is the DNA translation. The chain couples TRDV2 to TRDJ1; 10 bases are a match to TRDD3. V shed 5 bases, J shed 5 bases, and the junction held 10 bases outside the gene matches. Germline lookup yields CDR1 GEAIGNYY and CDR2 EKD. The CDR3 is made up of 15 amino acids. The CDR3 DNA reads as TGTGCCTGTGTCGAACTGGGGGATCGGGGGGATAAACTCATCTTT. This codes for CACVELGDRGDKLIF.

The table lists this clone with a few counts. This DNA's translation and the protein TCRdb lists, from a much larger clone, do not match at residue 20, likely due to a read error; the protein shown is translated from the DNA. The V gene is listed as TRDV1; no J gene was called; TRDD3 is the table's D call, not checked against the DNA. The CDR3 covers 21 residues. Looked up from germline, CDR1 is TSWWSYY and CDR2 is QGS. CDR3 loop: CALGEIRSLVLGAPYTDKLTF. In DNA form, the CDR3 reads TGTGCTCTTGGGGAAATACGATCCCTGGTACTGGGGGCTCCGTACACCGATAAACTCACCTTT.

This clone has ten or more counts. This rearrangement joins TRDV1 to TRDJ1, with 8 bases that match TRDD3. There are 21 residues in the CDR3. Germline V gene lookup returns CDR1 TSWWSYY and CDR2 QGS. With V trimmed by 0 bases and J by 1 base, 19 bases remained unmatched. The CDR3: CALGELLYFEPTGGTTDKLIF. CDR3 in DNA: TGTGCTCTTGGGGAACTCCTCTACTTCGAGCCTACTGGGGGTACCACCGATAAACTCATCTTT.

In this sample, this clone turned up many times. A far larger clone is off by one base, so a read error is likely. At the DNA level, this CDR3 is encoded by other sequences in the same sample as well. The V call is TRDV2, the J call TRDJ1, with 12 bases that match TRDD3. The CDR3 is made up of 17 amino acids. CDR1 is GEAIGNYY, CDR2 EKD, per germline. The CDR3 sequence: CACDTLDTGGYTDKLIF. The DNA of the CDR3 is TGTGCCTGTGACACACTGGATACTGGGGGATACACTGATAAACTCATCTTT.

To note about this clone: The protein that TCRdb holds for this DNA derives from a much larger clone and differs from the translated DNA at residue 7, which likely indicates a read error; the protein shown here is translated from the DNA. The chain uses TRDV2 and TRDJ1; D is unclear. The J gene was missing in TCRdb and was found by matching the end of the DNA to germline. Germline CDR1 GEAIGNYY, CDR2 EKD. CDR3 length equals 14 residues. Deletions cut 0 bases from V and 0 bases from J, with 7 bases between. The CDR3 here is CACDTVSYTDKLIF. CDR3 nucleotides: TGTGCCTGTGACACCGTTTCGTACACCGATAAACTCATCTTT.

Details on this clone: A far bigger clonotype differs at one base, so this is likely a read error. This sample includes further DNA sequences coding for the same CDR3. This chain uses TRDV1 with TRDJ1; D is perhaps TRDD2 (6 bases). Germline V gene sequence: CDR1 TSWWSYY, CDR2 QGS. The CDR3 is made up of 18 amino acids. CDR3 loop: CALGNWPSHPLNTDKLIF. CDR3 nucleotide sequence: TGTGCTCTTGGGAATTGGCCTTCCCACCCCCTTAACACTGATAAACTCATCTTT.

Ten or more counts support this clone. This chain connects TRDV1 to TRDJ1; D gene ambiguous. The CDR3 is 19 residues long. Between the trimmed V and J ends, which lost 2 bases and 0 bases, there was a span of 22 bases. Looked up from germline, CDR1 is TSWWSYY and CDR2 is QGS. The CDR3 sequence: CALGEFVKHLFRYTDKLIF. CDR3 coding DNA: TGTGCTCTTGGGGAATTTGTAAAACATTTATTTAGGTACACCGATAAACTCATCTTT.

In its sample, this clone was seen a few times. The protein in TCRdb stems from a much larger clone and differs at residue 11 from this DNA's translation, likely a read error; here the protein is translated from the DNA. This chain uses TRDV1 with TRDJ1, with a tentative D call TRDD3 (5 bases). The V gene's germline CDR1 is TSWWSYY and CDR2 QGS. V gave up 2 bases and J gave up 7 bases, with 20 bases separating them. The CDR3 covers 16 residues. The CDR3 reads CALGEFCTGPRVKLIF. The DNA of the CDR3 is TGTGCTCTTGGGGAATTCTGTACTGGTCCAAGGGTTAAACTCATCTTT.

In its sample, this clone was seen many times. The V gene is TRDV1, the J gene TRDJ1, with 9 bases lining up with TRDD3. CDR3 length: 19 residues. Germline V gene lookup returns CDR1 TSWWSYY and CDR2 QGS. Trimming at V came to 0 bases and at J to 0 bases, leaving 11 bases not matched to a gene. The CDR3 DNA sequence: TGTGCTCTTGGGGAACTTTTTCTCCTATGGGGGATAAACACCGATAAACTCATCTTT. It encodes CALGELFLLWGINTDKLIF.

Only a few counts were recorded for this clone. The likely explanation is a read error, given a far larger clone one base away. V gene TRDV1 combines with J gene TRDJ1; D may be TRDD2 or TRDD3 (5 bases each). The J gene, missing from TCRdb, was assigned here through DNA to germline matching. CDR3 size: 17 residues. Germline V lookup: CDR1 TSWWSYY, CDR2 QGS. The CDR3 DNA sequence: TGTGCCCTTGCTTCCGAAGGGGACCGACGATACACCGATAAACTCATCTTT. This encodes CALASEGDRRYTDKLIF.

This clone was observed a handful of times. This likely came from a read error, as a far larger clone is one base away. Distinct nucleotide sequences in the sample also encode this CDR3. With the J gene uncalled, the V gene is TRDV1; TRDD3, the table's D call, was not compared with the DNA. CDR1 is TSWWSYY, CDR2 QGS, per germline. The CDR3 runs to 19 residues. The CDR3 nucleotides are TGTGCTCTTGGGGAGCTTTCCCCCACTACTGGGGGATACGAGGATAAGCTCATCTTT. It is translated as CALGELSPTTGGYEDKLIF.

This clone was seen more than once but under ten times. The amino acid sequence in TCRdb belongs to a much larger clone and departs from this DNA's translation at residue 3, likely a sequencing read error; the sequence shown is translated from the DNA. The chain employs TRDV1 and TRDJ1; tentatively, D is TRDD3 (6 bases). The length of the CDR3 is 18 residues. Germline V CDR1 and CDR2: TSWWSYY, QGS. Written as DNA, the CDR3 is TGTGCTCGTGGGGGCTGGCCTCCGATTAGGCACTACACCGATAAACTCATCTTT. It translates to CARGGWPPIRHYTDKLIF.

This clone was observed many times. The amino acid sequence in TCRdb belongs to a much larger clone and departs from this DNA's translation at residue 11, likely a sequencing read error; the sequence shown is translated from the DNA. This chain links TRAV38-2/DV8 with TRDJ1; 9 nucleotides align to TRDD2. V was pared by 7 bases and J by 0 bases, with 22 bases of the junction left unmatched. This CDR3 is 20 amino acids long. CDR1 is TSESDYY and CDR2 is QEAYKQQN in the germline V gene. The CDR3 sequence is CAYLPSYKGISIVYTDKLIF. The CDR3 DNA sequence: TGTGCTTATTTACCTTCCTACAAGGGAATAAGTATTGTCTACACCGATAAACTCATCTTT.

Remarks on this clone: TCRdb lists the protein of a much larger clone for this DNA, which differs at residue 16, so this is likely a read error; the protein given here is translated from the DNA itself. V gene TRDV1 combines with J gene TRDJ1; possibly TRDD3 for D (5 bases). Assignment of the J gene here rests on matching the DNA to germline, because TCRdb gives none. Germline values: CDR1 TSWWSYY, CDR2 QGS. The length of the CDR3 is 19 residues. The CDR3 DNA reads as TGTGCTCTTGGGTACCTAACGAGGGGACCCCCCGGGAGCACCGATAGACTCATCTTT. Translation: CALGYLTRGPPGSTDRLIF.

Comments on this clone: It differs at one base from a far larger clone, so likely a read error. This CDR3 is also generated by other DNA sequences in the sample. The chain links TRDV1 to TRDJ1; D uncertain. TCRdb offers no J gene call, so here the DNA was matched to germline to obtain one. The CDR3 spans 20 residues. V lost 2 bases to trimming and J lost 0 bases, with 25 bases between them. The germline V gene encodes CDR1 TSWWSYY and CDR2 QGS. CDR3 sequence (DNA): TGTGCTCTTGGGGAAAGACAAACCCCGGGAGTACTTCTCCACACCGATAAACTCATCTTT. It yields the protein CALGERQTPGVLLHTDKLIF.

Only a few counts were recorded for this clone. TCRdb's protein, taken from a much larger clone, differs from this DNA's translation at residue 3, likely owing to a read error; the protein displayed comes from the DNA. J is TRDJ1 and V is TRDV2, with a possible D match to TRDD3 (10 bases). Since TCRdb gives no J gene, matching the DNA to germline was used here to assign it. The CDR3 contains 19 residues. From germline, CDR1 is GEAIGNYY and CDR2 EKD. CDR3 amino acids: CARDGVLPTMGDTTDKLIF. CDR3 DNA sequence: TGTGCCCGTGACGGAGTCCTTCCTACGATGGGGGATACCACCGATAAACTCATCTTT.

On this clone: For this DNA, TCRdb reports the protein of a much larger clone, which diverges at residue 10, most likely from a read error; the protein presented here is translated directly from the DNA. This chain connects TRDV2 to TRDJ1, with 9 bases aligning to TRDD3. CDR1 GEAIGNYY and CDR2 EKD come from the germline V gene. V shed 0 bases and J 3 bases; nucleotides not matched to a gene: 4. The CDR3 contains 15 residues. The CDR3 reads CACDTLGDQADKLIF. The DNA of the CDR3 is TGTGCCTGTGACACCCTGGGGGATCAGGCCGATAAACTCATCTTT.

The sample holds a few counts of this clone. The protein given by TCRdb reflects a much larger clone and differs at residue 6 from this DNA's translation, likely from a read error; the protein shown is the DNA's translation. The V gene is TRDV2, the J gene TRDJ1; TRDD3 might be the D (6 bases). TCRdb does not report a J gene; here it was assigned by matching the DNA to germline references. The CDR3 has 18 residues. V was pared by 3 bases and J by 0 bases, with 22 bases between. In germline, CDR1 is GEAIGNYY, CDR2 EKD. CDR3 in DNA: TGTGCCTGTGACCAACCCCCATGGGGGCTTCAAGACACCGATAAACTCATCTTT. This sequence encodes CACDQPPWGLQDTDKLIF.